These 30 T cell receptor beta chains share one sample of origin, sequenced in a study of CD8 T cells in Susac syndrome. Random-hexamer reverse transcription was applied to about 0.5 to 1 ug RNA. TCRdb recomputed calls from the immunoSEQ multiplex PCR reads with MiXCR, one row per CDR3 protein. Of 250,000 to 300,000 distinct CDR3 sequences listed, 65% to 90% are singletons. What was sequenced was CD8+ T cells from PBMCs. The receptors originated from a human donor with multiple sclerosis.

The CDR3 sequence: CATRSFFYEQYF. The CDR3 bases are TGTGCCACCCGGTCCTTCTTCTACGAGCAGTACTTC. The chain recombines TRBV6-2 or TRBV6-3 with TRBJ2-7; the D is unclear. CDR3 size: 12 residues. Per germline, CDR1 MNHEY and CDR2 SVGEGT. The V end lost 10 bases, the J end lost 3 bases, and 13 bases lay between the germline ends.

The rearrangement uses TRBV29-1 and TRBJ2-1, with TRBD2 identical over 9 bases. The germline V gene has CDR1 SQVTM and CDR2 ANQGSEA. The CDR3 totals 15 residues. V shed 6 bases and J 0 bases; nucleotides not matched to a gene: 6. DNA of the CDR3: TGCAGCGTCGATAGCGGGAGAAGCTCCTACAATGAGCAGTTCTTC. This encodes CSVDSGRSSYNEQFF.

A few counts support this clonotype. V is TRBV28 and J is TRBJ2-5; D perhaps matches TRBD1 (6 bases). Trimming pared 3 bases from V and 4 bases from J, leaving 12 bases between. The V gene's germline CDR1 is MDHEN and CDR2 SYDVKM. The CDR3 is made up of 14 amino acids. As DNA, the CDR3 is TGTGCCAGCAGTTTGAGGGGGATATCAGAGACCCAGTACTTC. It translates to CASSLRGISETQYF.

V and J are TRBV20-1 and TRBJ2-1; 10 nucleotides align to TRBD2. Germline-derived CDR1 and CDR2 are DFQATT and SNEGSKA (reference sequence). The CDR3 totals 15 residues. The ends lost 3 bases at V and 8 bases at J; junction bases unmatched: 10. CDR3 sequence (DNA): TGCAGTGCTAGGGCTAGCGGGGGACTAATCCATGAGCAGTTCTTC. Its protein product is CSARASGGLIHEQFF.

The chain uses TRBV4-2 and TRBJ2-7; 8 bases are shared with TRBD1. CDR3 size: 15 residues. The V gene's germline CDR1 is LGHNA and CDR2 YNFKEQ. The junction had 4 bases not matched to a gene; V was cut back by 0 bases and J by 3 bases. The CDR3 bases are TGTGCCAGCAGCCAAGAAGGACAGGGTCTCTACGAGCAGTACTTC. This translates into CASSQEGQGLYEQYF.

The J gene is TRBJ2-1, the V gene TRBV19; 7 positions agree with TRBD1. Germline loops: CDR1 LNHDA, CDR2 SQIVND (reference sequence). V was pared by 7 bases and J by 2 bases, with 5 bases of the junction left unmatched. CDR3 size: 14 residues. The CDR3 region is CASTPTGTYNEQFF. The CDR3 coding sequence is TGTGCCAGTACCCCGACAGGGACCTACAATGAGCAGTTCTTC.

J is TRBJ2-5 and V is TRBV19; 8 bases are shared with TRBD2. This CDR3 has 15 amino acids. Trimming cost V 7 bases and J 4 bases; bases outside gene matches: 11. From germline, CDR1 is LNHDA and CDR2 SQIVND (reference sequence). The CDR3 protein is CASTLLGLAGETQYF. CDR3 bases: TGTGCCAGTACCCTCCTCGGGCTAGCGGGAGAGACCCAGTACTTC.

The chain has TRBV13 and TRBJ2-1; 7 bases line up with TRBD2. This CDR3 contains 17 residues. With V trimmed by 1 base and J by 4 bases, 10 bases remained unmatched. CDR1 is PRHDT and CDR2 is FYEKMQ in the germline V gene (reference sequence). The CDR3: CASSLVLRPGGYNEQFF. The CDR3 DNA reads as TGTGCCAGCAGCTTAGTTCTAAGGCCGGGAGGTTACAATGAGCAGTTCTTC. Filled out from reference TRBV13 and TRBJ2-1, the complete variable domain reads AAGVIQSPRHLIKEKRETATLKCYPIPRHDTVYWYQQGPGQDPQFLISFYEKMQSDKGSIPDRFSAQQFSDYHSELNMSSLELGDSALYFCASSLVLRPGGYNEQFFGPGTRLTVL.

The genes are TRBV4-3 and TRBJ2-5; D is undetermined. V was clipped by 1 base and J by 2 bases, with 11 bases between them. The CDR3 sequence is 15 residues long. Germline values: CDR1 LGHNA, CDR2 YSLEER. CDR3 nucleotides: TGCGCCAGCAGCCAAGTATATGCGGTACAAGAGACCCAGTACTTC. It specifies CASSQVYAVQETQYF.

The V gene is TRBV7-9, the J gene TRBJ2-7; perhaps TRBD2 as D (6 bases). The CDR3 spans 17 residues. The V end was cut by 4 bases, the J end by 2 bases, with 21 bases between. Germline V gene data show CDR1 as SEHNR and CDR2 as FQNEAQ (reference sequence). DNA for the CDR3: TGTGCCAGCAGCTACGTTCCAAAAGGGCGCGGGGCCTACGAGCAGTACTTC. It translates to CASSYVPKGRGAYEQYF. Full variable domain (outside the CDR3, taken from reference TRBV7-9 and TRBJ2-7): DTGVSQNPRHKITKRGQNVTFRCDPISEHNRLYWYRQTLGQGPEFLTYFQNEAQLEKSRLLSDRFSAERPKGSFSTLEIQRTEQGDSAMYLCASSYVPKGRGAYEQYFGPGTRLTVT.

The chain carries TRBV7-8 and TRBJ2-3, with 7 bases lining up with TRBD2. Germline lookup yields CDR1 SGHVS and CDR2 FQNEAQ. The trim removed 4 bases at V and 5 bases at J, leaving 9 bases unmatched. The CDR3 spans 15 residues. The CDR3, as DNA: TGTGCCAGCAGCTCGCGGGAGCAGTATGTAGATACGCAGTATTTT. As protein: CASSSREQYVDTQYF.

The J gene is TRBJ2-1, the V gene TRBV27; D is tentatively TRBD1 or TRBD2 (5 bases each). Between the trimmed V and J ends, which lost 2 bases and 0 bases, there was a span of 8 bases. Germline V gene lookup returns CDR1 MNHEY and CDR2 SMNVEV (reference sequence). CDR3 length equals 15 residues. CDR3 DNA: TGTGCCAGCAGTTTAGGGGGATTCTCCTACAATGAGCAGTTCTTC. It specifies CASSLGGFSYNEQFF.

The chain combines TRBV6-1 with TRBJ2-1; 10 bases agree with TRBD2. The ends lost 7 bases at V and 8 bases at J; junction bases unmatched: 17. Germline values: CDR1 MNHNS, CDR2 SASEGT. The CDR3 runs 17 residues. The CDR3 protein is CASMRSSGLAPPHEQFF. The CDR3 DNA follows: TGTGCCAGCATGCGCAGTTCGGGACTAGCGCCTCCCCATGAGCAGTTCTTC.

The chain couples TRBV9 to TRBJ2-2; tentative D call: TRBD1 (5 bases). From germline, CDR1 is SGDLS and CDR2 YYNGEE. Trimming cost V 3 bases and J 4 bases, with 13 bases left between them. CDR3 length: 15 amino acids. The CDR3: CASSEGIQGTGELFF. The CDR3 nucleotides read TGTGCCAGCAGCGAGGGAATTCAGGGCACCGGGGAGCTGTTTTTT. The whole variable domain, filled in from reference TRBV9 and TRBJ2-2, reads DSGVTQTPKHLITATGQRVTLRCSPRSGDLSVYWYQQSLDQGLQFLIQYYNGEERAKGNILERFSAQQFPDLHSELNLSSLELGDSALYFCASSEGIQGTGELFFGEGSRLTVL.

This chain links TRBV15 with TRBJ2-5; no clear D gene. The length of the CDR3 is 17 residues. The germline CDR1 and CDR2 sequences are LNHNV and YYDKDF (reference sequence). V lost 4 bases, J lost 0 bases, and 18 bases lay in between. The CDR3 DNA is TGTGCCACCAGCACCGTTCCCAGGAGCTCGTACCAAGAGACCCAGTACTTC. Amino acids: CATSTVPRSSYQETQYF.

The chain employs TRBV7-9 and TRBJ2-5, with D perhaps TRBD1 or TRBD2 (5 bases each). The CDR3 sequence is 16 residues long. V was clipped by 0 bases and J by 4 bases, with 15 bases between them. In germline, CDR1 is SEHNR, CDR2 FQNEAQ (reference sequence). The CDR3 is CASSLAAVRGRETQYF. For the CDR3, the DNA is TGTGCCAGCAGCTTAGCGGCTGTCCGGGGCCGAGAGACCCAGTACTTC.

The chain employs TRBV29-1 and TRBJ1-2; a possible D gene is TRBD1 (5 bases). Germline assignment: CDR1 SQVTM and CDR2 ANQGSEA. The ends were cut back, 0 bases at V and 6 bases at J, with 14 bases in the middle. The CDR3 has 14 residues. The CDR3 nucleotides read TGCAGCGTTGAAGAAAATGGCAGGGTGGATGGCTACACCTTC. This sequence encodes CSVEENGRVDGYTF.

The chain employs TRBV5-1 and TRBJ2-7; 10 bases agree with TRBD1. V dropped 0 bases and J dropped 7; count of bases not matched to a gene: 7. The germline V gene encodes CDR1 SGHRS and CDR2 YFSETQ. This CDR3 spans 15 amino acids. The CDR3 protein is CASSLGTGGPGEQYF. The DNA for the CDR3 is TGCGCCAGCAGCTTGGGGACAGGGGGTCCGGGGGAGCAGTACTTC.

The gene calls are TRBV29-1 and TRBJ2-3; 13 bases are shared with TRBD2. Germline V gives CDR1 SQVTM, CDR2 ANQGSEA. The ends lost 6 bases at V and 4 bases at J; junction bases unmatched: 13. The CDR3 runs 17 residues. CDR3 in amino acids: CSVSSGLAGYLSDTQYF. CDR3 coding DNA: TGCAGCGTCAGCTCGGGACTAGCGGGATACTTGTCAGATACGCAGTATTTT.

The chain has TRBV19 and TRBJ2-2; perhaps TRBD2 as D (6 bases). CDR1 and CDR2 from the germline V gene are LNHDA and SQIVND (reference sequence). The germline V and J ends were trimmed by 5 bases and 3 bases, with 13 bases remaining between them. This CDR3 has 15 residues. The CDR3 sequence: CASSWSGADTGELFF. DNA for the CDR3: TGTGCCAGTAGTTGGTCGGGAGCGGACACCGGGGAGCTGTTTTTT.

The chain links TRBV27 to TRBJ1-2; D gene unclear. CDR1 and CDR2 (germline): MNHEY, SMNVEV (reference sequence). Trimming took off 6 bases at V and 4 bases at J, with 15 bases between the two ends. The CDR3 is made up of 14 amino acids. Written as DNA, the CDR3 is TGTGCCAGCAGCCCGGCCGGTTCAGTCTATGGCTACACCTTC. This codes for CASSPAGSVYGYTF.

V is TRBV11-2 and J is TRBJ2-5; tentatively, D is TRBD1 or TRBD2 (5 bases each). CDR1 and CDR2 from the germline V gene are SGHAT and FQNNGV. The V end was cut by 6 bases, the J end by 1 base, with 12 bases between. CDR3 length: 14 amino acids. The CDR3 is CASRAPGTQETQYF. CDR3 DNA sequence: TGTGCCAGCAGGGCACCGGGGACCCAAGAGACCCAGTACTTC.

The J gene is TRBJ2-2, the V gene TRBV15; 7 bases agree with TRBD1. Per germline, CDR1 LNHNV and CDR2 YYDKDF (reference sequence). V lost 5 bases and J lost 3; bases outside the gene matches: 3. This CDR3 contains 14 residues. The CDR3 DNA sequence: TGTGCCACCAGCCCTACAGGGGACACCGGGGAGCTGTTTTTT. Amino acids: CATSPTGDTGELFF. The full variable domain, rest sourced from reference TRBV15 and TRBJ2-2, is DAMVIQNPRYQVTQFGKPVTLSCSQTLNHNVMYWYQQKSSQAPKLLFHYYDKDFNNEADTPDNFQSRRPNTSFCFLDIRSPGLGDTAMYLCATSPTGDTGELFFGEGSRLTVL.

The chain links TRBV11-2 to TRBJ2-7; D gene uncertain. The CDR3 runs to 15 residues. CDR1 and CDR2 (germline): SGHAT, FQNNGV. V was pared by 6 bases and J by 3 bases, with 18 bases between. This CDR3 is CASSWQQVGDYEQYF. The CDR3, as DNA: TGTGCCAGCAGTTGGCAGCAAGTTGGGGACTACGAGCAGTACTTC. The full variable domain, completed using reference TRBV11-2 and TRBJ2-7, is EAGVAQSPRYKIIEKRQSVAFWCNPISGHATLYWYQQILGQGPKLLIQFQNNGVVDDSQLPKDRFSAERLKGVDSTLKIQPAKLEDSAVYLCASSWQQVGDYEQYFGPGTRLTVT.

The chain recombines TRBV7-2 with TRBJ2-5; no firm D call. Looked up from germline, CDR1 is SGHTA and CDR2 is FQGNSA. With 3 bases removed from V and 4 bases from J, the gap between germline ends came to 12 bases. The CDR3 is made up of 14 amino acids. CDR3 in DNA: TGTGCCAGCAGCTTGGTCAGCGTCTTAGAGACCCAGTACTTC. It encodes CASSLVSVLETQYF.

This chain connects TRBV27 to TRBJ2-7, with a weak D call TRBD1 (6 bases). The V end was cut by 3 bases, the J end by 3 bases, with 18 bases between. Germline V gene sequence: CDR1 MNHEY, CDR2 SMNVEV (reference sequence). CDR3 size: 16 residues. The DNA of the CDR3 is TGTGCCAGCAGTTTCCAGGGGACGTTAGGTAGCTACGAGCAGTACTTC. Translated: CASSFQGTLGSYEQYF.

The CDR3 spells CASSLQGAYGGYTF. CDR3 DNA sequence: TGTGCCAGCAGCTTACAGGGGGCTTATGGTGGCTACACCTTC. The chain links TRBV7-6 to TRBJ1-2, with 8 bases aligning to TRBD1. CDR1 SGHVS and CDR2 FNYEAQ come from the germline V gene. The CDR3 has 14 amino acids. V was clipped by 2 bases and J by 7 bases; unmatched bases: 6. Drawing the rest from reference TRBV7-6 and TRBJ1-2, the complete variable domain is GAGVSQSPRYKVTKRGQDVALRCDPISGHVSLYWYRQALGQGPEFLTYFNYEAQQDKSGLPNDRFSAERPEGSISTLTIQRTEQRDSAMYRCASSLQGAYGGYTFGSGTRLTVV.

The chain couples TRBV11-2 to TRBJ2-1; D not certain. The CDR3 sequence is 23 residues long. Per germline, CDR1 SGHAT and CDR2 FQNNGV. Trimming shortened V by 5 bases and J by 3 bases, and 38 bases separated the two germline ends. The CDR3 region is CASSVPSGKPGPKGIEVYNEQFF. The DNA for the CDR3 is TGTGCCAGCAGCGTCCCCTCCGGAAAACCGGGCCCAAAAGGCATCGAGGTCTACAATGAGCAGTTCTTC.

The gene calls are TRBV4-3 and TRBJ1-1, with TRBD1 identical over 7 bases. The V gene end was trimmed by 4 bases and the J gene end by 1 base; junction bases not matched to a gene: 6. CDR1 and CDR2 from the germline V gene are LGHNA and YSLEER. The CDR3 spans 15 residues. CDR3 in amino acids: CASSLTTGANTEAFF. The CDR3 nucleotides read TGCGCCAGCAGCCTTACAACAGGGGCGAACACTGAAGCTTTCTTT.

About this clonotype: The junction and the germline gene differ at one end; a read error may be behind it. The CDR3 DNA is TGTGCCAGCATTTTAACCCGATTCACAGATACGCAGTATTTT. It is translated as CASILTRFTDTQYF. The chain uses TRBV28 and TRBJ2-3; D is unclear. Germline assignment: CDR1 MDHEN and CDR2 SYDVKM. The CDR3 sequence is 14 residues long.